A selection of T cell receptor beta chains follows, all from one sample in a study of early T cells in non-severe SARS-CoV-2 infection. TCRdb reprocessed the 5' RACE reads with MiXCR, giving one entry per CDR3 protein. Of about 64,000 distinct CDR3 sequences listed, less than 5% were seen once; the top ten hold just under 5%. Sequencing input: whole blood. The receptors originated from an adult who was a healthcare worker with PCR-confirmed SARS-CoV-2 infection or an uninfected control (not recorded which). Each CDR3 is given with its conserved first and last residue. The order of the fields is J gene, clone size, D gene, V gene, CDR3 protein, CDR3 DNA. A D gene is named only where the DNA matches it firmly. The size field reads once, few, many or a size class.

>TRBJ2-3|many|TRBD2|TRBV6-5
CASSGTSGRDTQYF
TGTGCCAGCAGTGGGACTAGCGGGAGAGATACGCAGTATTTT
>TRBJ1-6|many|TRBD1|TRBV7-2
CASSSRQGLESPLHF
TGTGCCAGCAGCTCTAGACAGGGTCTGGAGTCACCCCTCCACTTT
>TRBJ1-5|many|NA|TRBV20-1
CSARAQGRSQPQHF
TGCAGTGCTAGGGCCCAGGGGAGGAGTCAGCCCCAGCATTTT
>TRBJ2-1|few|TRBD1|TRBV24-1
CATSDPSRQGSSYNEQFF
TGTGCCACCAGTGACCCCTCTAGACAGGGTAGCTCCTACAATGAGCAGTTCTTC
>TRBJ2-7|many|NA|TRBV6-2/TRBV6-3
CASSSHNYDEQYF
TGTGCCAGCAGTTCCCACAACTACGACGAGCAGTACTTC
>TRBJ2-7|many|NA|TRBV21-1
CASSKELGVGPYEQYF
TGTGCCAGCAGCAAAGAGTTGGGAGTGGGGCCCTACGAGCAGTACTTC
>TRBJ2-5|many|NA|TRBV18
CASSPRGYQETQYF
TGTGCCAGCTCACCGAGAGGGTACCAAGAGACCCAGTACTTC
>TRBJ2-1|few|NA|TRBV6-2/TRBV6-3
CASSSLDYTSYNEQFF
TGTGCCAGCAGCTCACTAGACTACACCTCCTACAATGAGCAGTTCTTC
>TRBJ2-1|few|TRBD2|TRBV29-1
CSVEGTSGAYNEQFF
TGCAGCGTTGAAGGTACTAGCGGTGCCTACAATGAGCAGTTCTTC
>TRBJ1-3|many|TRBD1|TRBV15
CATSTWDRASSGNTIYF
TGTGCCACCAGCACGTGGGACAGAGCAAGCTCTGGAAACACCATATATTTT
>TRBJ2-3|many|NA|TRBV20-1
CSALPGGTTFDVYF
TGCAGTGCTCTCCCCGGCGGAACCACTTTTGACGTGTATTTT
>TRBJ2-3|many|NA|TRBV20-1
CSARDVATGSTDTQYF
TGCAGTGCTAGAGATGTAGCTACGGGATCCACAGATACGCAGTATTTT
>TRBJ2-7|many|TRBD2|TRBV5-1
CASSLDYASGIQDSYEQYF
TGCGCCAGCAGCTTGGATTATGCTAGCGGGATCCAAGACTCCTACGAGCAGTACTTC